The 24 T cell receptor beta chains presented below share a single source sample, sequenced in a study of T cells after yellow fever vaccination. TCRdb reprocessed the 5' RACE reads via MiXCR and lists one record per CDR3 protein. Altogether hundreds of thousands of distinct CDR3 sequences are present, around 19% being singletons, with the ten largest covering 15% to 20%. The sequences come from PBMCs, collected before the yellow fever booster vaccination. Receptors originate from a man aged 18 to 35 who received the YFV17D yellow fever vaccine.

This clonotype was counted between two and nine times. V is TRBV15 and J is TRBJ2-7, with 7 bases lining up with TRBD1. Trimming at V came to 4 bases and at J to 13 bases, leaving 16 bases not matched to a gene. The CDR3 totals 14 residues. Germline V gene lookup returns CDR1 LNHNV and CDR2 YYDKDF (reference sequence). CDR3 sequence (DNA): TGTGCCACCAGCACCTCCCCGGGACAGAATATTATATACGTC. Protein product: CATSTSPGQNIIYV.

This clonotype turned up a few times. The DNA of the CDR3 is TGTGCCAGCAGTTTACGGGGCAGACCTTACGAGCAGTACTTC. Its translation is CASSLRGRPYEQYF. The rearrangement links TRBV12-3 or TRBV12-4 to TRBJ2-7, with D tentatively TRBD1 or TRBD2 (5 bases each). This CDR3 spans 14 amino acids. Trimming shortened V by 2 bases and J by 4 bases, and 12 bases separated the two germline ends.

This clonotype has more than one count but fewer than ten. The gene calls are TRBV29-1 and TRBJ1-1; 10 bases are a match to TRBD1. CDR1 is SQVTM and CDR2 is ANQGSEA in the germline V gene. The CDR3 is 12 residues long. V was pared by 6 bases and J by 7 bases, with 5 bases of the junction left unmatched. As DNA, the CDR3 is TGCAGCGTGACAGGGGGCTACGTTGAAGCTTTCTTT. Protein: CSVTGGYVEAFF.

A few counts support this clonotype. The chain combines TRBV20-1 with TRBJ2-7; 11 bases are a match to TRBD2. Germline trimming cut 1 base from V and 4 bases from J; bases unmatched to any gene: 3. Germline CDR1 reads DFQATT; CDR2 reads SNEGSKA (reference sequence). The CDR3 has 14 residues. In DNA form, the CDR3 reads TGCAGTGCTAGAGCCGGGACTAGCGGTTACGAGCAGTACGTC. This translates into CSARAGTSGYEQYV.

This rearrangement joins TRBV24-1 to TRBJ2-5; D is possibly TRBD2 (6 bases). The CDR3 totals 14 residues. The germline CDR1 and CDR2 sequences are KGHDR and SFDVKD. V lost 4 bases and J lost 3, with 11 bases in between. The CDR3 is CATSEGGGEETQYF. In DNA form, the CDR3 reads TGTGCCACCAGTGAAGGAGGAGGGGAAGAGACCCAGTACTTC.

The gene calls are TRBV7-9 and TRBJ1-2; 8 positions agree with TRBD1. The CDR3 has 17 residues. CDR1 is SEHNR, CDR2 FQNEAQ, per germline (reference sequence). J gave up 8 bases and V 5 bases, and 19 bases lay outside the gene matches. The CDR3 DNA reads TGTGCCAGCAGCCACCCGTCCGAAAATCGGACAGGGTCAGGCTACACCTTC. Amino acid sequence: CASSHPSENRTGSGYTF. The full variable domain, in which reference TRBV7-9 and TRBJ1-2 provide the parts outside the CDR3, is DTGVSQNPRHKITKRGQNVTFRCDPISEHNRLYWYRQTLGQGPEFLTYFQNEAQLEKSRLLSDRFSAERPKGSFSTLEIQRTEQGDSAMYLCASSHPSENRTGSGYTFGSGTRLTVV.

This clonotype was observed at least ten times. J is TRBJ2-7 and V is TRBV20-1; D gene uncertain. The CDR3 has 11 residues. Trimming took 2 bases from V and 4 from J, leaving 6 bases between them. Germline V gene data show CDR1 as DFQATT and CDR2 as SNEGSKA (reference sequence). CDR3 nucleotides: TGCAGTGCTAGATGGGTGTACGAGCAGTACTTC. It codes for CSARWVYEQYF.

The genes are TRBV12-3 or TRBV12-4 and TRBJ2-4, with 15 nucleotides matching TRBD2. With 3 bases clipped from V and 10 bases from J, the junction kept 1 base outside the gene matches. This CDR3 region has 14 residues. CDR3: CASSFGLAGGIQYF. The DNA of the CDR3 is TGTGCCAGCAGTTTCGGACTAGCGGGGGGGATTCAGTACTTC.

This chain joins TRBV11-2 and TRBJ2-3, with D possibly matching TRBD2 (5 bases). The V gene's germline CDR1 is SGHAT and CDR2 FQNNGV. The V and J ends lost 3 bases and 0 bases respectively, with 13 bases between them. CDR3 length: 16 amino acids. The DNA for the CDR3 is TGTGCCAGCAGCTTCTCCTCGGGGAGTAGCACAGATACGCAGTATTTT. Its protein is CASSFSSGSSTDTQYF. The complete variable domain, with remaining parts taken from reference TRBV11-2 and TRBJ2-3, reads EAGVAQSPRYKIIEKRQSVAFWCNPISGHATLYWYQQILGQGPKLLIQFQNNGVVDDSQLPKDRFSAERLKGVDSTLKIQPAKLEDSAVYLCASSFSSGSSTDTQYFGPGTRLTVL.

This clonotype has at least ten counts. This chain joins TRBV4-3 and TRBJ2-6, with D perhaps matching TRBD1 (5 bases). Germline-derived CDR1 and CDR2 are LGHNA and YSLEER. CDR3 length equals 15 residues. V shed 4 bases and J shed 1 base, with 8 bases lying between them. CDR3 DNA: TGCGCCAGCAGCCGTCAGGGTTCTGGGGCCAACGTCCTGACTTTC. This encodes CASSRQGSGANVLTF.

V and J are TRBV28 and TRBJ1-6, with D possibly matching TRBD1 (5 bases). The length of the CDR3 is 12 residues. Germline CDR1 and CDR2: MDHEN and SYDVKM. V was cut by 6 bases and J by 8 bases, with 8 bases left in between. The chain's CDR3 is CASRQEHSPLHF. CDR3 sequence (DNA): TGTGCCAGCAGACAGGAGCATTCACCCCTCCACTTT.

This clonotype was counted only a few times. This chain connects TRBV7-2 to TRBJ2-3, with a tentative D call TRBD1 (5 bases). This CDR3 comprises 15 residues. The V and J ends lost 4 bases and 1 base respectively, with 12 bases between them. Germline V gene sequence: CDR1 SGHTA, CDR2 FQGNSA. DNA for the CDR3: TGTGCCAGCAGCTACAGGCCGGGTCGCACAGATACGCAGTATTTT. Encoded protein: CASSYRPGRTDTQYF.

The chain combines TRBV20-1 with TRBJ2-3, with 7 bases aligning to TRBD2. The germline V gene has CDR1 DFQATT and CDR2 SNEGSKA (reference sequence). The CDR3 extends over 15 amino acids. V shed 0 bases, J shed 0 bases, and the junction held 3 bases outside the gene matches. The CDR3 nucleotides are TGCAGTGCTAGAGATGGAGCGGGGAGCACAGATACGCAGTATTTT. Amino acids: CSARDGAGSTDTQYF.

The genes are TRBV11-1 and TRBJ1-2; no clear D gene. Per germline, CDR1 SGHAT and CDR2 FQDESV (reference sequence). The CDR3 length is 16 residues. The V end lost 6 bases, the J end lost 7 bases, and 24 bases lay between the germline ends. CDR3 sequence reads: CASSPDRRASYGGYTF. The DNA of the CDR3 is TGTGCCAGCAGTCCGGACCGTCGGGCCTCATACGGTGGCTACACCTTC.

This clonotype was counted a few times. The chain joins TRBV21-1 to TRBJ2-3; the table's D call TRBD1 went unverified against the DNA. TRBV21-1 is an annotated pseudogene. This CDR3 is 15 amino acids long. CDR3: CASSGQGVGTDTQYF. The CDR3 nucleotides are TGTGCCAGCAGCGGACAGGGTGTTGGCACAGATACGCAGTATTTT.

About this clonotype: Since the CDR3 does not end with the conserved phenylalanine or tryptophan, this likely comes from a read error. The chain combines TRBV5-1 with TRBJ2-5, with 7 bases identical to TRBD2. The germline V gene has CDR1 SGHRS and CDR2 YFSETQ. V shed 5 bases, J shed 4 bases, and the junction held 8 bases outside the gene matches. The CDR3 extends over 14 amino acids. Written as DNA, the CDR3 is TGCGCCAGCAGGACGTCGGGCGGGGGAGAGACCCAGTACTAC. Its translation is CASRTSGGGETQYY.

In its sample, this clonotype was seen many times. The chain joins TRBV4-1 to TRBJ2-3; D is possibly TRBD2 (7 bases). This CDR3 is 14 amino acids long. Trimming shortened V by 3 bases and J by 5 bases, and 12 bases separated the two germline ends. The germline gives CDR1 MGHRA, CDR2 YSYEKL. The CDR3 sequence is CASSQGGAEDTQYF. The CDR3 coding sequence is TGCGCCAGCAGCCAGGGGGGGGCGGAAGATACGCAGTATTTT.

The chain has TRBV24-1 and TRBJ2-5, with no clear D. The CDR3 covers 12 residues. The germline V and J ends were trimmed by 9 bases and 5 bases, with 12 bases remaining between them. The V gene's germline CDR1 is KGHDR and CDR2 SFDVKD. CDR3 DNA: TGTGCCACCCTACCACGGTATGAGACCCAGTACTTC. Translating gives CATLPRYETQYF.

The rearrangement uses TRBV27 and TRBJ2-1; weak D call: TRBD1 (5 bases). The germline gives CDR1 MNHEY, CDR2 SMNVEV (reference sequence). V lost 11 bases and J 6 bases, leaving 20 bases between the germline ends. The CDR3 contains 14 residues. The CDR3 sequence: CAGWGSTPGNEQFF. DNA for the CDR3: TGTGCCGGTTGGGGCTCAACACCGGGCAATGAGCAGTTCTTC.

V is TRBV20-1 and J is TRBJ2-2, with D uncertain. Germline V gives CDR1 DFQATT, CDR2 SNEGSKA (reference sequence). The CDR3 is 14 amino acids. V was cut by 3 bases and J by 0 bases, with 8 bases left in between. As DNA, the CDR3 is TGCAGTGCTAGTGGCTTTCCGAACACCGGGGAGCTGTTTTTT. Protein sequence: CSASGFPNTGELFF.

This clonotype has a count of ten or more. The junction and the germline gene differ at one end; a read error may be behind it. The gene calls are TRBV5-1 and TRBJ2-3, with TRBD2 matching 8 bases. The CDR3 loop spans 15 amino acids. The germline gives CDR1 SGHRS, CDR2 YFSETQ. The CDR3 coding sequence is TGTGCCAGCAGCCTGGGACTAGGAGGGACAGATACGCAGTATTTT. Protein product: CASSLGLGGTDTQYF.

This clonotype was seen repeatedly, ten times or more. V usage is TRBV12-3 or TRBV12-4 and J usage is TRBJ1-1; no definite D call. The CDR3 is 11 residues long. Trimming removed 6 bases from V and 2 bases from J, with 4 bases in between. The chain's CDR3 is CASRHNTEAFF. The CDR3 nucleotides are TGTGCCAGCAGACACAACACTGAAGCTTTCTTT.

CDR3 nucleotides: TGCACCCTAGAAGCCTACAATGAGCAGTTCTTC. Amino acid sequence: CTLEAYNEQFF. V usage is TRBV29-1 and J usage is TRBJ2-1; D is unresolved. Germline V gene data show CDR1 as SQVTM and CDR2 as ANQGSEA. The CDR3 is 11 amino acids.

This clonotype was recorded a few times. The chain is built from TRBV5-1 and TRBJ2-1; the match to TRBD2 covers 9 bases. V trimming: 1 base; J trimming: 6 bases; junction bases outside the gene matches: 23. The CDR3 runs to 21 residues. Germline CDR1 is SGHRS and CDR2 is YFSETQ. CDR3 coding DNA: TGCGCCAGCAGCTTGCGGGGCTTGTGGATTCAGAGCGGGGGGCCGATCAATGAGCAGTTCTTC. Translated, it gives CASSLRGLWIQSGGPINEQFF.